This entry lists 22 T cell receptor beta chains sequenced from one sample in a study of T cell repertoires in cytomegalovirus infection (dated by TCRdb to 2018 to 2020). The instrument was an Illumina HiSeq 1500. The public sequencing data were trimmed at Q25 with fastp and processed into clonotypes with MiXCR by TCRdb, which kept only in-frame beta chains. One record per CDR3 amino acid sequence lists the most common genes and DNA. The sample includes nearly 650,000 distinct CDR3 sequences, with around 24% observed a single time. Clones ranked in the top ten supply 7.5% to 9% of the sample. The sequencing input was CD8+ T cells from PBMCs. These receptors were taken from a human donor in good health (CMV status not recorded). Some clones in this sample may be carry-over from other donors' samples.

The rearrangement uses TRBV5-6 and TRBJ2-7, with D unclear. The germline V gene has CDR1 SGHDT and CDR2 YYEEEE. This CDR3 contains 12 residues. V was pared by 0 bases and J by 5 bases, with 6 bases between. CDR3 bases: TGTGCCAGCAGCTTGGACCTCGACGAGCAGTACTTC. This translates into CASSLDLDEQYF.

In this sample, this clonotype turned up many times. The V call is TRBV5-6, the J call TRBJ1-5; D remains unclear. This CDR3 has 15 amino acids. Germline CDR1 and CDR2: SGHDT and YYEEEE. V lost 4 bases and J 6 bases, leaving 17 bases between the germline ends. The CDR3 DNA reads as TGTGCCAGCAGCAAGGCCCCCGAGGTGGTTCAGCCCCAGCATTTT. This translates into CASSKAPEVVQPQHF.

This clonotype was counted many times. This chain uses TRBV12-3 or TRBV12-4 with TRBJ2-2, with D hard to call. The CDR3 is 16 amino acids. V was pared by 2 bases and J by 5 bases, with 15 bases between. This chain's CDR3 is CASSLRVRLRTGELFF. The CDR3, as DNA: TGTGCCAGCAGTTTACGGGTACGCTTGAGGACCGGGGAGCTGTTTTTT.

This clonotype was detected ten times or more. This chain joins TRBV7-9 and TRBJ2-1; no clear D gene. The CDR3 has 11 residues. The germline V gene encodes CDR1 SEHNR and CDR2 FQNEAQ (reference sequence). V was clipped by 7 bases and J by 12 bases, with 13 bases between them. In nucleotides, the CDR3 is TGTGCCAGCAACTTGGACGAAGGGCAGTTCTTC. This codes for CASNLDEGQFF.

The rearrangement joins TRBV11-3 to TRBJ2-1; TRBD2 agrees at 7 bases. This CDR3 is 14 amino acids long. The germline V gene encodes CDR1 SGHNT and CDR2 YENEEA. V shed 5 bases and J 5 bases; nucleotides not matched to a gene: 6. In DNA, the CDR3 is TGTGCCAGCAGCCCGGCCGGGACTAACAATGAGCAGTTCTTC. Residues: CASSPAGTNNEQFF.

This sequence joins TRBV7-6 and TRBJ2-1, with TRBD2 matching 8 bases. The CDR3 extends over 14 amino acids. Germline CDR1 is SGHVS and CDR2 is FNYEAQ. The V segment lost 1 base and the J segment 12 bases; nucleotides outside the gene matches: 8. This CDR3 reads CASSLDYLAGTQFF. In nucleotides, the CDR3 is TGTGCCAGCAGCTTAGACTATTTAGCGGGGACGCAGTTCTTC.

A few counts support this clonotype. The V and J genes are TRBV6-5 and TRBJ2-7; tentatively, D is TRBD1 (6 bases). The V end lost 6 bases, the J end lost 3 bases, and 18 bases lay between the germline ends. Germline V CDR1 and CDR2: MNHEY, SVGAGI. This CDR3 is 15 amino acids long. The CDR3 coding sequence is TGTGCCAGCAGGGGAACCGGGACACCGAACTACGAGCAGTACTTC. Translated: CASRGTGTPNYEQYF.

This clonotype was recorded many times. V is TRBV7-2 and J is TRBJ2-5; no reliable D call. The CDR3 spans 12 residues. Germline assignment: CDR1 SGHTA and CDR2 FQGNSA. V was pared by 3 bases and J by 5 bases, with 7 bases between. The DNA for the CDR3 is TGTGCCAGCAGCTTGTATGGTGAGACCCAGTACTTC. Its translation is CASSLYGETQYF. Based on the CDR3 plus reference TRBV7-2 and TRBJ2-5, the full variable domain is GAGVSQSPSNKVTEKGKDVELRCDPISGHTALYWYRQSLGQGLEFLIYFQGNSAPDKSGLPSDRFSAERTGGSVSTLTIQRTQQEDSAVYLCASSLYGETQYFGPGTRLLVL.

This clonotype was picked up many times. The chain joins TRBV5-5 to TRBJ2-1, with D possibly TRBD2 on 6 matching bases. CDR1 and CDR2 from the germline V gene are SGHKS and YYEKEE (reference sequence). The CDR3 contains 16 residues. V lost 0 bases and J lost 3, with 13 bases in between. The DNA of the CDR3 is TGTGCCAGCAGCTTGGACGCGGGGCGTTACTACAATGAGCAGTTCTTC. Translating gives CASSLDAGRYYNEQFF.

The genes are TRBV12-3 or TRBV12-4 and TRBJ2-2; the match to TRBD2 covers 12 bases. The CDR3 totals 21 residues. Trimming removed 4 bases from V and 1 base from J; junction bases left unmatched: 16. The CDR3: CASSSPAYQSGLAGNTGELFF. CDR3 coding DNA: TGTGCCAGCAGTTCCCCCGCTTACCAGTCGGGACTAGCGGGGAACACCGGGGAGCTGTTTTTT.

This clonotype was seen many times. This chain uses TRBV7-2 with TRBJ1-5; D is undetermined. The V end was cut by 1 base, the J end by 4 bases, with 8 bases between. Germline V gene data show CDR1 as SGHTA and CDR2 as FQGNSA. The CDR3 sequence is 14 residues long. The CDR3 loop reads CASSLETANQPQHF. CDR3 bases: TGTGCCAGCAGCTTAGAGACGGCTAATCAGCCCCAGCATTTT.

This chain's CDR3 is CASSSGLAGELNTGELFF. The CDR3 coding sequence is TGTGCCAGCAGTTCGGGACTAGCGGGGGAGCTGAACACCGGGGAGCTGTTTTTT. The chain has TRBV14 and TRBJ2-2; 14 bases match TRBD2. The V gene end was trimmed by 6 bases and the J gene end by 1 base; junction bases not matched to a gene: 7. There are 18 residues in the CDR3. Per the germline V gene, CDR1 is SGHDN and CDR2 is FVKESK.

This chain uses TRBV5-4 with TRBJ2-4, with D uncertain. Germline assignment: CDR1 SGHNT and CDR2 YYREEE (reference sequence). V shed 4 bases and J shed 4 bases, with 6 bases lying between them. The CDR3 runs 12 residues. The CDR3 DNA is TGTGCCAGCAGCCTTGGGAAAAACATTCAGTACTTC. The encoded protein is CASSLGKNIQYF.

The chain links TRBV7-2 to TRBJ2-5, with D perhaps TRBD2 (6 bases). Germline assignment: CDR1 SGHTA and CDR2 FQGNSA. The V end lost 3 bases, the J end lost 5 bases, and 13 bases lay between the germline ends. The CDR3 has 14 residues. The DNA of the CDR3 is TGTGCCAGCAGCTTTAGGGCGGGACGGGAGACCCAGTACTTC. Translating it yields CASSFRAGRETQYF.

The chain joins TRBV7-9 to TRBJ1-5; tentative D call: TRBD1 (6 bases). CDR1 SEHNR and CDR2 FQNEAQ come from the germline V gene (reference sequence). V was shortened by 5 bases and J by 5 bases, with 22 bases between the two germline ends. CDR3 length: 17 amino acids. As DNA, the CDR3 is TGTGCCAGCAGCAAAAACCACAGGGTGGCCGCCGATCAGCCCCAGCATTTT. Its translation is CASSKNHRVAADQPQHF.

This clonotype appeared a few times. The chain has TRBV20-1 and TRBJ2-1, with TRBD2 identical over 10 bases. With V trimmed by 6 bases and J by 2 bases, 10 bases remained unmatched. The germline gives CDR1 DFQATT, CDR2 SNEGSKA (reference sequence). The CDR3 is 16 amino acids. CDR3 residues: CSATHLTSGTYNEQFF. The CDR3 bases are TGCAGTGCAACACACCTTACTAGCGGGACCTACAATGAGCAGTTCTTC.

The chain recombines TRBV5-8 with TRBJ2-3; perhaps D is TRBD1 or TRBD2 (5 bases each). The germline V gene has CDR1 SGHTS and CDR2 YDEGEE. Between the trimmed V and J ends, which lost 4 bases and 1 base, there was a span of 10 bases. This CDR3 region has 14 residues. The CDR3 DNA sequence: TGTGCCAGCAGCCGACTGGGGGGCACAGATACGCAGTATTTT. Its translation: CASSRLGGTDTQYF.

This clonotype was counted only a few times. The V gene is TRBV6-2 or TRBV6-3, the J gene TRBJ2-1; D not resolved. This CDR3 is 12 amino acids long. Per germline, CDR1 MNHEY and CDR2 SVGEGT. V was pared by 2 bases and J by 5 bases, with 4 bases between. CDR3 protein: CASSYAHNEQFF. Here the CDR3 DNA reads TGTGCCAGCAGTTACGCTCACAATGAGCAGTTCTTC.

This clonotype was recorded at least ten times. This sequence joins TRBV7-8 and TRBJ2-1; TRBD2 matches at 9 bases. The CDR3 has 15 residues. Germline CDR1 SGHVS, CDR2 FQNEAQ. Germline trimming cut 5 bases from V and 8 bases from J; bases unmatched to any gene: 10. As DNA, the CDR3 is TGTGCCAGCAGCCCGGCGGGGGGGGGTGGGTATGAGCAGTTCTTC. This gives the protein CASSPAGGGGYEQFF.

The rearrangement uses TRBV7-9 and TRBJ1-3, with D unclear. Germline CDR1 is SEHNR and CDR2 is FQNEAQ (reference sequence). The CDR3 sequence is 16 residues long. V shed 3 bases and J shed 0 bases, with 12 bases lying between them. Here the CDR3 reads CASSFHSGSSGNTIYF. The CDR3 coding sequence is TGTGCCAGCAGCTTTCACAGCGGCAGCTCTGGAAACACCATATATTTT.

This clonotype was seen more than once but under ten times. The J gene is TRBJ2-7, the V gene TRBV20-1; D could derive from TRBD1 or TRBD2 (5 bases each). CDR3 length: 14 residues. Trimming shortened V by 5 bases and J by 0 bases, and 14 bases separated the two germline ends. CDR1 DFQATT and CDR2 SNEGSKA come from the germline V gene (reference sequence). The CDR3 spells CSALRDVSSYEQYF. CDR3 bases: TGCAGTGCTCTCCGGGACGTTAGCTCCTACGAGCAGTACTTC.

About this clonotype: Since no conserved phenylalanine or tryptophan closes the CDR3, a read error is the likely cause. This chain joins TRBV6-6 and TRBJ1-5; D call uncertain. Trimming stripped 2 bases from V and 3 bases from J, with 14 bases between. Germline CDR1 is MNHNY and CDR2 is SVGAGI (reference sequence). The CDR3 covers 16 residues. The CDR3 DNA reads as TGTGCCAGCAGTTACCTTGTGGTATATGACAATCAGCCCCAGCATTGT. Translating gives CASSYLVVYDNQPQHC.